This TCR beta chain comes out of a study of radiotherapy plus CTLA-4 blockade in lung cancer. Data came from immunoSEQ multiplex PCR; TCRdb stores just in-frame clones and leaves some out. The table shows some 15,000 clones, with 87% occurring only once. The specimen comprised peripheral blood, sampled from a patient treated with radiotherapy plus ipilimumab. This clonotype was sampled from a human donor with non-small cell lung cancer that progressed on radiotherapy plus ipilimumab. Some clones in this sample may be carry-over from other donors' samples.

This CDR3 is CSVRLQANYGYTF. The CDR3 bases are TGCAGCGTTCGGTTGCAAGCTAACTATGGCTACACCTTC. V and J are TRBV29-1 and TRBJ1-2, with no clear D. Germline V lookup: CDR1 SQVTM, CDR2 ANQGSEA. With 5 bases removed from V and 0 bases from J, the gap between germline ends came to 10 bases. The length of the CDR3 is 13 residues.